The 21 T cell receptor beta chains given below trace back to one sample, sequenced in a study of T cell repertoires in cytomegalovirus infection. TCRdb re-derived calls from the reads in MiXCR, one entry per CDR3 protein. The sample records around 130,000 distinct CDR3 sequences, 20% to 30% being singletons. No antigens are known for them. Sequenced material: PBMCs, sequenced either directly or after in vitro stimulation (not recorded which). These TCRs come from a human donor in good health (CMV status not recorded). Some clones in this sample may be carry-over from other donors' samples.

This sequence joins TRBV2 and TRBJ2-3, with D unresolved. The germline gives CDR1 SNHLY, CDR2 FYNNEI. The CDR3 consists of 12 residues. V was cut by 2 bases and J by 2 bases, with 2 bases left in between. CDR3 loop: CASSEITDTQYF. The CDR3 DNA sequence: TGTGCCAGCAGTGAAATCACAGATACGCAGTATTTT.

The chain uses TRBV3-1 and TRBJ1-2, with D possibly TRBD1 on 6 matching bases. The CDR3 totals 15 residues. CDR1 is LGHDT, CDR2 YNNKEL, per germline (reference sequence). Trimming shortened V by 4 bases and J by 4 bases, and 16 bases separated the two germline ends. Written as DNA, the CDR3 is TGTGCCAGCAGCCGACTGGTACAGGGAAGCTATGGCTACACCTTC. This translates into CASSRLVQGSYGYTF.

The rearrangement joins TRBV5-8 to TRBJ1-1, with D maybe TRBD1 (6 bases). Germline CDR1 reads SGHTS; CDR2 reads YDEGEE. CDR3 length: 12 amino acids. Between the trimmed V and J ends, which lost 5 bases and 8 bases, there was a span of 13 bases. The CDR3 here is CASSGAGDEAFF. As DNA, the CDR3 is TGTGCCAGCAGTGGGGCAGGGGACGAAGCTTTCTTT. The whole variable domain, filled in from reference TRBV5-8 and TRBJ1-1, reads EAGVTQSPTHLIKTRGQQATLRCSPISGHTSVYWYQQALGLGLQFLLWYDEGEERNRGNFPPRFSGRQFPNYSSELNVNALELEDSALYLCASSGAGDEAFFGQGTRLTVV.

The chain joins TRBV27 to TRBJ2-5; TRBD2 matches at 13 bases. The germline V gene has CDR1 MNHEY and CDR2 SMNVEV (reference sequence). V shed 5 bases and J 12 bases; nucleotides not matched to a gene: 18. The CDR3 spans 17 residues. CDR3 protein: CASSATGLAGNLNPKYF. CDR3 DNA: TGTGCCAGCAGTGCAACGGGACTAGCGGGAAACCTAAACCCCAAGTACTTC.

This clonotype was seen a handful of times. The chain links TRBV5-1 to TRBJ1-1; D ambiguous. The CDR3 is 13 residues long. Germline lookup yields CDR1 SGHRS and CDR2 YFSETQ. The V gene lost 4 bases and the J gene lost 2 bases, with 9 bases spanning the gap. Written as DNA, the CDR3 is TGCGCCAGCAGCAACTACAGAAACACTGAAGCTTTCTTT. It encodes CASSNYRNTEAFF.

The CDR3 sequence: CASSVGLNYGYTF. In DNA, the CDR3 is TGTGCCAGTAGTGTGGGACTCAACTATGGCTACACCTTC. The chain uses TRBV19 and TRBJ1-2; TRBD1 might be the D (5 bases). Germline CDR1 reads LNHDA; CDR2 reads SQIVND (reference sequence). The CDR3 runs to 13 residues. The V end lost 5 bases, the J end lost 2 bases, and 9 bases lay between the germline ends.

This clonotype occurred a few times. The V call is TRBV20-1, the J call TRBJ2-3; maybe TRBD2 (6 bases). V lost 6 bases to trimming and J lost 2 bases, with 9 bases between them. Germline V gene data show CDR1 as DFQATT and CDR2 as SNEGSKA (reference sequence). This CDR3 region has 12 residues. Here the CDR3 DNA reads TGCAGTGCAGGGGACTCCACAGATACGCAGTATTTT. Amino acids: CSAGDSTDTQYF.

This clonotype was picked up a small number of times. The CDR3 reads CASSLGGQNTDTQYF. The CDR3 bases are TGTGCCAGCAGCTTGGGTGGCCAAAACACAGATACGCAGTATTTT. The rearrangement uses TRBV11-3 and TRBJ2-3; D uncertain. V dropped 3 bases and J dropped 2 bases, with 12 bases sitting between them. The V gene's germline CDR1 is SGHNT and CDR2 YENEEA. The CDR3 extends over 15 amino acids.

This clonotype was counted a few times. The chain combines TRBV10-3 with TRBJ2-5; a weak D match, TRBD2 (6 bases). This CDR3 has 12 amino acids. The germline CDR1 and CDR2 sequences are ENHRY and SYGVKD. Trimming took 6 bases from V and 2 from J, leaving 7 bases between them. The CDR3 DNA is TGTGCCATCAGCCGGGAGCAAGAGACCCAGTACTTC. Its translation: CAISREQETQYF.

This chain connects TRBV19 to TRBJ2-1; the match to TRBD2 covers 11 bases. The V and J ends lost 5 bases and 6 bases, in that order; junction bases with no gene match: 6. The CDR3 contains 15 residues. Germline V gene sequence: CDR1 LNHDA, CDR2 SQIVND (reference sequence). The CDR3 loop reads CASSRGTSGPNEQFF. The CDR3, as DNA: TGTGCCAGTAGTCGGGGGACTAGCGGACCCAATGAGCAGTTCTTC.

This clonotype has just a few counts. The V and J genes are TRBV6-5 and TRBJ1-1, with a possible D match to TRBD1 (6 bases). The CDR3 loop spans 15 amino acids. The V gene lost 0 bases and the J gene lost 1 base, with 9 bases spanning the gap. Germline V gene sequence: CDR1 MNHEY, CDR2 SVGAGI. The CDR3 nucleotides read TGTGCCAGCAGTTACTCGAGAGGGGGGAACACTGAAGCTTTCTTT. Amino acid sequence: CASSYSRGGNTEAFF.

J is TRBJ1-1 and V is TRBV6-2 or TRBV6-3; D perhaps matches TRBD1 (5 bases). V was cut by 6 bases and J by 11 bases, with 13 bases left in between. This CDR3 spans 11 amino acids. CDR1 and CDR2 from the germline V gene are MNHEY and SVGEGT. CDR3 in DNA: TGTGCCAGCAGCCAGGGCCCGAGGGCTTTCTTT. Translated, it gives CASSQGPRAFF.

With regard to this clonotype: Possible read error: a much larger clone is one base away. The chain links TRBV7-8 to TRBJ1-1; D not resolved. CDR3 length equals 12 residues. The germline V gene encodes CDR1 SGHVS and CDR2 FQNEAQ. The CDR3 nucleotides are TGTGCCAGCAGCATGGGCAGTGCTGAAGCTTCCTTT. It specifies CASSMGSAEASF.

The chain's CDR3 is CASRLTTDYNEQFF. The CDR3 nucleotides are TGTGCCAGCAGACTTACGACAGATTACAATGAGCAGTTCTTC. The chain has TRBV12-3 or TRBV12-4 and TRBJ2-1; TRBD1 is a possible D gene (5 bases). The V end was cut by 6 bases, the J end by 4 bases, with 13 bases between. The CDR3 runs 14 residues.

The chain carries TRBV30 and TRBJ1-4; no definite D call. Trimming cost V 2 bases and J 7 bases, with 8 bases left between them. This CDR3 is built from 12 residues. Per the germline V gene, CDR1 is GTSNPN and CDR2 is SVGIG (reference sequence). The CDR3 coding sequence is TGTGCCTGGAGTCCATCAGTTGAAAAACTGTTTTTT. Translating it yields CAWSPSVEKLFF.

The V gene is TRBV4-1, the J gene TRBJ1-2; unclear D gene. The CDR3 spans 14 residues. Germline V gene data show CDR1 as MGHRA and CDR2 as YSYEKL. V lost 1 base, J lost 8 bases, and 14 bases lay in between. CDR3 bases: TGCGCCAGCAGCCAAGTCAGGCGCCCGGGGGGCTACACCTTC. Protein: CASSQVRRPGGYTF.

This sequence joins TRBV7-9 and TRBJ2-7; TRBD2 aligns across 12 bases. Germline CDR1 SEHNR, CDR2 FQNEAQ (reference sequence). The CDR3 loop spans 15 amino acids. V shed 4 bases, J shed 4 bases, and the junction held 5 bases outside the gene matches. CDR3 coding DNA: TGTGCCAGCAGCTCTAGCGGGAGGGCCACTTACGAGCAGTACTTC. Its protein is CASSSSGRATYEQYF.

The chain is built from TRBV6-1 and TRBJ2-7; D not resolved. Germline CDR1 MNHNS, CDR2 SASEGT. The germline V and J ends were trimmed by 11 bases and 0 bases, with 11 bases remaining between them. CDR3 length equals 12 residues. The chain's CDR3 is CASKGSSYEQYV. The CDR3 DNA reads as TGTGCCTCCAAAGGGTCCTCCTACGAGCAGTACGTC.

This clonotype was recorded at least ten times. The J gene is TRBJ1-1, the V gene TRBV6-2 or TRBV6-3; D gene uncertain. Germline V gene data show CDR1 as MNHEY and CDR2 as SVGEGT. This CDR3 contains 13 residues. Between the trimmed V and J ends, which lost 2 bases and 6 bases, there was a span of 10 bases. The CDR3 nucleotides read TGTGCCAGCAGTTACAGTCCAGGATCTGAAGCTTTCTTT. This sequence encodes CASSYSPGSEAFF.

This clonotype appeared a few times. The chain links TRBV7-2 to TRBJ2-3; D remains unclear. Trimming took 4 bases from V and 11 from J, leaving 22 bases between them. The germline V gene has CDR1 SGHTA and CDR2 FQGNSA. The CDR3 loop spans 15 amino acids. Here the CDR3 DNA reads TGTGCCAGCAGCTCGGAAGGACGACCCCGTGGAAGGCAGTATTTT. This codes for CASSSEGRPRGRQYF.

This clonotype occurred many times. V and J are TRBV12-3 or TRBV12-4 and TRBJ2-2; D is undetermined. Trimming removed 5 bases at V and 3 bases at J, with 10 bases between. The CDR3 is 14 amino acids. The CDR3 protein is CASSLYIDTGELFF. For the CDR3, the DNA is TGTGCCAGCAGTCTATACATCGACACCGGGGAGCTGTTTTTT.